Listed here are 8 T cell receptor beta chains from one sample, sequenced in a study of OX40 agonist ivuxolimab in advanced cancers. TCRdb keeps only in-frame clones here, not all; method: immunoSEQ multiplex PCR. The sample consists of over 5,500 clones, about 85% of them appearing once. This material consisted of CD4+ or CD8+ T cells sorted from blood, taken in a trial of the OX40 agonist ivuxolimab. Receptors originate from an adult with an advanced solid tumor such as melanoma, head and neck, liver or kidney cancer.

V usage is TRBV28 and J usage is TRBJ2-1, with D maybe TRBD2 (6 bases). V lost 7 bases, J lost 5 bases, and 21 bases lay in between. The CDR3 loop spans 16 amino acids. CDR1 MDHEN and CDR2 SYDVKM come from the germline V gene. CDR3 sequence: CASTHHRASDNNEQFF. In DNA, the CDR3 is TGTGCCAGCACCCATCATAGGGCTAGCGACAACAATGAGCAGTTCTTC.

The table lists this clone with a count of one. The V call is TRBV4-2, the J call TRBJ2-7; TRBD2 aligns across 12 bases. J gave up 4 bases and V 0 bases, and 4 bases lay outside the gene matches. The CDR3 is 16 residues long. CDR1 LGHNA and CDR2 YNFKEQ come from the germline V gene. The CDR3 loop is CASSQELGLAGYEQYF. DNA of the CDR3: TGTGCCAGCAGCCAAGAGCTGGGACTAGCGGGTTACGAGCAGTACTTC.

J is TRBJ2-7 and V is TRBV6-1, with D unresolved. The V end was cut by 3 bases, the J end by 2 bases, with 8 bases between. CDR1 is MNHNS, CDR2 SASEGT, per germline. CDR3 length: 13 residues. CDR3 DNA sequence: TGTGCCAGCAGTGAGGCAGGACCCTACGAGCAGTACTTC. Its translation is CASSEAGPYEQYF.

The CDR3 spells CASSEGSRVIEDGYTF. The CDR3 region has the DNA TGTGCCAGCAGTGAAGGGAGCAGGGTAATTGAGGATGGCTACACCTTC. This chain connects TRBV2 to TRBJ1-2, with D maybe TRBD1 (5 bases). The V gene lost 1 base and the J gene lost 6 bases, with 18 bases spanning the gap. This CDR3 has 16 amino acids. Per the germline V gene, CDR1 is SNHLY and CDR2 is FYNNEI.

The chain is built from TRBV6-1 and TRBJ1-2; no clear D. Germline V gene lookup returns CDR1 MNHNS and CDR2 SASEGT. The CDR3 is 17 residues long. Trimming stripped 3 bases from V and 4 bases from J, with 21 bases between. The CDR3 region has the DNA TGTGCCAGCAGTGATCCCCATGATCTGGCAGATCCCTATGGCTACACCTTC. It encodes CASSDPHDLADPYGYTF.

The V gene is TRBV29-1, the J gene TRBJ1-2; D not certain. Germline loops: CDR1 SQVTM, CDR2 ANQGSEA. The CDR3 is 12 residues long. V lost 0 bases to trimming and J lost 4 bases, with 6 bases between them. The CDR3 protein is CSVEEGSYGYTF. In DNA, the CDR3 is TGCAGCGTTGAAGAGGGGTCCTATGGCTACACCTTC.

The DNA for the CDR3 is TGTGCCAGCAGCAGGGGTGGGCTTGAGACCCAGTACTTC. Translating it yields CASSRGGLETQYF. V and J are TRBV7-9 and TRBJ2-5, with D maybe TRBD1 (5 bases). V shed 5 bases and J shed 5 bases, with 12 bases lying between them. The CDR3 is 13 residues long. Per germline, CDR1 SEHNR and CDR2 FQNEAQ (reference sequence).

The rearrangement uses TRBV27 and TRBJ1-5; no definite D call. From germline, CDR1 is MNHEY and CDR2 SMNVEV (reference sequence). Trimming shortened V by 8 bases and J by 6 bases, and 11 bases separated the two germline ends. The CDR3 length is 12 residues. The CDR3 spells CASCALGQPQHF. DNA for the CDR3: TGTGCCAGCTGCGCGCTCGGTCAGCCCCAGCATTTT.